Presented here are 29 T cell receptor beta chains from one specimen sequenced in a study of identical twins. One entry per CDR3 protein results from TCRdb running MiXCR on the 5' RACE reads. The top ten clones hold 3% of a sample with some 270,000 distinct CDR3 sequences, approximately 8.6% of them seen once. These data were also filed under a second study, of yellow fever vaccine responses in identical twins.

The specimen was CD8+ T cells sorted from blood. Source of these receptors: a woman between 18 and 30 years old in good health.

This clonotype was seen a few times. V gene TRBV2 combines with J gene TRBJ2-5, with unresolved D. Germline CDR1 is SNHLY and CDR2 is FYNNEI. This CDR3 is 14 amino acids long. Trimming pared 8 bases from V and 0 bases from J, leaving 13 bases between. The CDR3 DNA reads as TGTGCCAGCGTGGAAGGCAGCTACCAAGAGACCCAGTACTTC. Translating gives CASVEGSYQETQYF.

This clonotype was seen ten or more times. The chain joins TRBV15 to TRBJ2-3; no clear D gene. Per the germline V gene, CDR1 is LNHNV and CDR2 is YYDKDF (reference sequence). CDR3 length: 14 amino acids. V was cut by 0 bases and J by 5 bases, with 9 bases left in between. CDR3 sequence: CATSRDPTEDTQYF. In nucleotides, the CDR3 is TGTGCCACCAGCAGAGATCCCACGGAAGATACGCAGTATTTT.

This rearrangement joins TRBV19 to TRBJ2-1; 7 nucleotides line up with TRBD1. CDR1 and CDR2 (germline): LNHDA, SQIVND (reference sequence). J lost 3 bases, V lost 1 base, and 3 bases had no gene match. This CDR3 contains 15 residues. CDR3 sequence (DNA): TGTGCCAGTAGTATAGGAGGGGGCAACTACAATGAGCAGTTCTTC. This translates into CASSIGGGNYNEQFF.

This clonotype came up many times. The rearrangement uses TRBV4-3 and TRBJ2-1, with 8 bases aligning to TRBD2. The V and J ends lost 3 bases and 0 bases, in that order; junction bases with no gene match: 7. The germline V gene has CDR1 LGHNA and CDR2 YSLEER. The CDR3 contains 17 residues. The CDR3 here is CASSQVSGISSYNEQFF. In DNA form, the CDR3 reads TGCGCCAGCAGCCAGGTTAGCGGGATTAGCTCCTACAATGAGCAGTTCTTC.

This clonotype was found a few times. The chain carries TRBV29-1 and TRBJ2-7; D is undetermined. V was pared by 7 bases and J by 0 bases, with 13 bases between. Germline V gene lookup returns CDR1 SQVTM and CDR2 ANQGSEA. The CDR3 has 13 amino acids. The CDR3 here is CSAVDGTSYEQYF. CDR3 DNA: TGCAGCGCTGTGGACGGAACCTCCTACGAGCAGTACTTC.

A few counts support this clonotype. CDR3 residues: CSAGTGGREQYF. The CDR3 nucleotides are TGCAGCGCCGGGACAGGGGGGCGCGAGCAGTACTTC. This rearrangement joins TRBV29-1 to TRBJ2-7, with TRBD1 matching 11 bases. CDR3 length: 12 residues. With V trimmed by 7 bases and J by 6 bases, 5 bases remained unmatched. CDR1 and CDR2 (germline): SQVTM, ANQGSEA.

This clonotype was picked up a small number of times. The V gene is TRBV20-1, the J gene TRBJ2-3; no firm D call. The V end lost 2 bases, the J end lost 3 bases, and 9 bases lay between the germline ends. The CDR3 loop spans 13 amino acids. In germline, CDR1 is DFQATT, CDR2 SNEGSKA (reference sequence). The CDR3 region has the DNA TGCAGTGCTAGACAGGAAGGTACAGATACGCAGTATTTT. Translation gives CSARQEGTDTQYF.

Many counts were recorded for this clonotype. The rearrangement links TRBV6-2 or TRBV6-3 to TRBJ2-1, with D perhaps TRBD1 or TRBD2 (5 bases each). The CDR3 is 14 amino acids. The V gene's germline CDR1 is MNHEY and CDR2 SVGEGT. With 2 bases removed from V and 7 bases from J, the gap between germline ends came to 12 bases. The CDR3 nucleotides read TGTGCCAGCAGTTACCAAGGGGAGTCGAATGAGCAGTTCTTC. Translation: CASSYQGESNEQFF.

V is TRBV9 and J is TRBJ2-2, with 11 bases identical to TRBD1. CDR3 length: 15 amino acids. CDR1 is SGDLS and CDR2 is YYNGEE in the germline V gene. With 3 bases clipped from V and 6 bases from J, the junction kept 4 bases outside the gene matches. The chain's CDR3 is CASSGGQGESGELFF. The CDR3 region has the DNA TGTGCCAGCAGCGGGGGACAGGGGGAATCCGGGGAGCTGTTTTTT.

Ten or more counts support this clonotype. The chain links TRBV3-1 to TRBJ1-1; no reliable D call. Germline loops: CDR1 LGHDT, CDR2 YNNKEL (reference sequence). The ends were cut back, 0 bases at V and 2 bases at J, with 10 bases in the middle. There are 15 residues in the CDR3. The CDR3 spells CASSQEKGLNTEAFF. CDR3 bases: TGTGCCAGCAGCCAAGAGAAGGGCTTAAACACTGAAGCTTTCTTT.

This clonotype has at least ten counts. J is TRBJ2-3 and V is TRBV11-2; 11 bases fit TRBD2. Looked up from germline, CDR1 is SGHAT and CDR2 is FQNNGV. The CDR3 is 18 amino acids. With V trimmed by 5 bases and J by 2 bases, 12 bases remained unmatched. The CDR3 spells CASSLNRLAGPHTDTQYF. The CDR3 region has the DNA TGTGCCAGCAGCCTCAATCGACTAGCGGGGCCTCACACAGATACGCAGTATTTT.

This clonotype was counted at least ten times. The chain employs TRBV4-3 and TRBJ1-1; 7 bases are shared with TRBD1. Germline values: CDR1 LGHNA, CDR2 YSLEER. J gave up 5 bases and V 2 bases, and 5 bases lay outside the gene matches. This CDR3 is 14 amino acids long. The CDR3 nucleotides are TGCGCCAGCAGCCAAAACAGGGGCTGGACTGAAGCTTTCTTT. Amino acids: CASSQNRGWTEAFF.

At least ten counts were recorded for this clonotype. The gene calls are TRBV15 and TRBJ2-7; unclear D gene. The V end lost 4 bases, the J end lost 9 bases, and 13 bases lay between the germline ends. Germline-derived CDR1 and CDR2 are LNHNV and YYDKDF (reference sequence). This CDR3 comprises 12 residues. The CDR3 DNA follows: TGTGCCACCAGCACGAAAGCGACTCCGCAGTACTTC. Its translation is CATSTKATPQYF.

CDR3: CASSSDSAGGYNEQFF. The CDR3 DNA sequence: TGTGCCAGCAGTTCCGACTCGGCGGGAGGGTATAATGAGCAGTTCTTC. V is TRBV6-5 and J is TRBJ2-1; 9 nucleotides align to TRBD2. This CDR3 contains 16 residues. Trimming removed 4 bases from V and 7 bases from J; junction bases left unmatched: 11. Germline V gene data show CDR1 as MNHEY and CDR2 as SVGAGI.

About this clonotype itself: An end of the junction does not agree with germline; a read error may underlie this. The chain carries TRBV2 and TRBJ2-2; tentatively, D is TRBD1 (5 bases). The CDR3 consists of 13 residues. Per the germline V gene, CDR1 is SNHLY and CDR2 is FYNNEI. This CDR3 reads CASNEQETGELFF. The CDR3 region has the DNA TGTGCCAGCAATGAACAGGAAACCGGGGAGCTGTTTTTT. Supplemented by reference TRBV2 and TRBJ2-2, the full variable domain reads EPEVTQTPSHQVTQMGQEVILRCVPISNHLYFYWYRQILGQKVEFLVSFYNNEISEKSEIFDDQFSVERPDGSNFTLKIRSTKLEDSAMYFCASNEQETGELFFGEGSRLTVL.

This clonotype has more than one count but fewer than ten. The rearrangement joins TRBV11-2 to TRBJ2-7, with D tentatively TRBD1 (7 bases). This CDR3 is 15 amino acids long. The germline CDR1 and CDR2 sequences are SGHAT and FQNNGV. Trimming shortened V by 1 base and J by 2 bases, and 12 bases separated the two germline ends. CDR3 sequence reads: CASSLVGGTAYEQYF. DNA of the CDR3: TGTGCCAGCAGCTTAGTCGGCGGGACAGCCTACGAGCAGTACTTC.

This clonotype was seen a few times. CDR3 sequence reads: CASSLQTSGRGTYNEQFF. DNA for the CDR3: TGTGCCAGCAGCCTACAGACTAGCGGGAGGGGCACCTACAATGAGCAGTTCTTC. The rearrangement joins TRBV7-6 to TRBJ2-1, with 14 bases identical to TRBD2. The CDR3 covers 18 residues. After removal of 5 bases from V and 2 bases from J, the junction contained 8 bases not matched to a gene. Per germline, CDR1 SGHVS and CDR2 FNYEAQ. Based on the CDR3 plus reference TRBV7-6 and TRBJ2-1, the full variable domain is GAGVSQSPRYKVTKRGQDVALRCDPISGHVSLYWYRQALGQGPEFLTYFNYEAQQDKSGLPNDRFSAERPEGSISTLTIQRTEQRDSAMYRCASSLQTSGRGTYNEQFFGPGTRLTVL.

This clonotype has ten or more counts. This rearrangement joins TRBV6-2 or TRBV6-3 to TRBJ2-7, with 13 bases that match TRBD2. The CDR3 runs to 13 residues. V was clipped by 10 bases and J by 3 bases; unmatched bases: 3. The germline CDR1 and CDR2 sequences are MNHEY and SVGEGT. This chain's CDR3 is CAIGLAGVYEQYF. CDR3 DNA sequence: TGTGCCATCGGACTAGCGGGAGTCTACGAGCAGTACTTC.

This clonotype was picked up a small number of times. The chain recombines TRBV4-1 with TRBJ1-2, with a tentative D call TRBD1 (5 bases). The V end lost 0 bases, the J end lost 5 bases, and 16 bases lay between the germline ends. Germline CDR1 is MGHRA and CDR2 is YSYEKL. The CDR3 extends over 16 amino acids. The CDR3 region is CASSQDAGPRGYGYTF. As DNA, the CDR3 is TGCGCCAGCAGCCAAGACGCCGGGCCCCGGGGGTATGGCTACACCTTC.

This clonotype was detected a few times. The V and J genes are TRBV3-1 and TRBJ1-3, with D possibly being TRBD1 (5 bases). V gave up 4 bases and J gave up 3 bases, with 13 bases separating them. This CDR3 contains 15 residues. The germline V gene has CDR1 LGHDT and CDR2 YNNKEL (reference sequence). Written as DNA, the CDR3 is TGTGCCAGCAGCCCCGGGACCGCCGTTGGAAACACCATATATTTT. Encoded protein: CASSPGTAVGNTIYF.

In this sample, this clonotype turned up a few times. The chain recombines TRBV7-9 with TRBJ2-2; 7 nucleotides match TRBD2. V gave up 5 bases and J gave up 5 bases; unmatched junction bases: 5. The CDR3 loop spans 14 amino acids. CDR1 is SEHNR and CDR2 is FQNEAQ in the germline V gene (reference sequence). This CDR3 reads CASSRLAETGELFF. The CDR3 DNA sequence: TGTGCCAGCAGCCGACTAGCTGAGACCGGGGAGCTGTTTTTT. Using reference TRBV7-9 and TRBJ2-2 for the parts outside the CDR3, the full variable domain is DTGVSQNPRHKITKRGQNVTFRCDPISEHNRLYWYRQTLGQGPEFLTYFQNEAQLEKSRLLSDRFSAERPKGSFSTLEIQRTEQGDSAMYLCASSRLAETGELFFGEGSRLTVL.

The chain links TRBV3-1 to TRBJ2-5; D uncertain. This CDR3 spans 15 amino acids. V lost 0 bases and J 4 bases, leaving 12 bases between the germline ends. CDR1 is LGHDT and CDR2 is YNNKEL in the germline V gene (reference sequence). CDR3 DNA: TGTGCCAGCAGCCAAGATCGAGATGGGCGAGAGACCCAGTACTTC. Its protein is CASSQDRDGRETQYF.

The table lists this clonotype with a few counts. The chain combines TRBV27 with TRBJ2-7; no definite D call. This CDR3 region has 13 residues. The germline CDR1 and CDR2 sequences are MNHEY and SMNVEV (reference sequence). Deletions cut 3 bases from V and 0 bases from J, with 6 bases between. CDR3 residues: CASSFTASYEQYF. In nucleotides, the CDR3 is TGTGCCAGCAGTTTCACTGCCTCCTACGAGCAGTACTTC.

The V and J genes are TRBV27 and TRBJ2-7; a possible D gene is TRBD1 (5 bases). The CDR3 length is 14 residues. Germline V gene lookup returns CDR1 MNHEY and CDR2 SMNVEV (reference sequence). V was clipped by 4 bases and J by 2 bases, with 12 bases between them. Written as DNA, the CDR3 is TGTGCCAGCAGTTCGGACATAAATCCCTACGAGCAGTACTTC. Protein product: CASSSDINPYEQYF.

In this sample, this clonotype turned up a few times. The CDR3 here is CASSQDPGWNTEAFF. The CDR3 region has the DNA TGCGCCAGCAGCCAAGATCCGGGTTGGAACACTGAAGCTTTCTTT. This chain uses TRBV4-3 with TRBJ1-1; no definite D call. The CDR3 loop spans 15 amino acids. The V end was cut by 0 bases, the J end by 1 base, with 9 bases between. Germline V gene data show CDR1 as LGHNA and CDR2 as YSLEER.

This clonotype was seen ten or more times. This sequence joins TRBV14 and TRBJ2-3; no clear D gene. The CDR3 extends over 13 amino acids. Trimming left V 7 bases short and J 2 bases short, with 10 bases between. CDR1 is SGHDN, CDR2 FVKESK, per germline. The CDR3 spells CASKRLNTDTQYF. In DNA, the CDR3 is TGTGCCAGCAAGAGGTTAAACACAGATACGCAGTATTTT.

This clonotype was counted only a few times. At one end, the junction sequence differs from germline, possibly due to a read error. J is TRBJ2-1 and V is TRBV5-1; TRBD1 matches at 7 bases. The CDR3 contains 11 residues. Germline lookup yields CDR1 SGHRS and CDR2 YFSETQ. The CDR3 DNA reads TGCGCCAGCATCGGACAGGCGAGACGGGTCTTC. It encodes CASIGQARRVF.

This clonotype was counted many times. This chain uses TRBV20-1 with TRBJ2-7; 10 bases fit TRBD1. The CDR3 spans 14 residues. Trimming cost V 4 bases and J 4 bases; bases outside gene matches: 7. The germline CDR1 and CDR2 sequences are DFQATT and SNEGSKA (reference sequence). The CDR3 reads CSATPRDRGYEQYF. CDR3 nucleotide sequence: TGCAGTGCTACCCCGAGGGACAGGGGTTACGAGCAGTACTTC.

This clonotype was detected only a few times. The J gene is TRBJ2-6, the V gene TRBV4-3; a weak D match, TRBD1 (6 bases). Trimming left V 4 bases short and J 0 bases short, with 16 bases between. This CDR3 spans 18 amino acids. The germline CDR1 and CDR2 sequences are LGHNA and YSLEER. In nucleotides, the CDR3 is TGCGCCAGCAGCCTAAAGCTTACAGGGTACTCTGGGGCCAACGTCCTGACTTTC. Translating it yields CASSLKLTGYSGANVLTF.